These T cell receptor beta chains were read from a single sample in a study of T cell clones after liver transplantation. Sequencing was performed with immunoSEQ multiplex PCR; in TCRdb, only in-frame clones are kept and a portion is missing. The sample includes tens of thousands of clones, roughly three quarters of them seen just once. Sequences were derived from CD4+ T cells from blood, sampled at the 22-month timepoint. These receptors all come from a human patient who received a liver transplant. The graft donor may account for some of the T cells. Both conserved end residues are part of each CDR3. D genes are given only for firm matches. Clone size is not always given. Where it is, it says once, few, many or a class for expanded clones.

clone_size: many
j_call: TRBJ1-2
v_call: TRBV29-1
d_call: -
cdr3_aa: CSASWGSNYGYTF
cdr3_nt: TGCAGCGCCTCCTGGGGCAGCAACTATGGCTACACCTTC

clone_size: -
j_call: TRBJ2-3
v_call: TRBV29-1
d_call: -
cdr3_aa: CSVTSGPFTQYF
cdr3_nt: TGCAGCGTTACATCCGGGCCTTTTACGCAGTATTTT

clone_size: -
j_call: TRBJ1-3
v_call: TRBV9
d_call: TRBD1
cdr3_aa: CASSPRDRGNTIYF
cdr3_nt: TGTGCCAGCAGTCCCCGGGACAGGGGAAACACCATATATTTT

clone_size: -
j_call: TRBJ2-1
v_call: TRBV5-4
d_call: TRBD1
cdr3_aa: CASSLGTGFTNEQFF
cdr3_nt: TGTGCCAGCAGCCTCGGGACAGGGTTTACGAATGAGCAGTTCTTC

clone_size: -
j_call: TRBJ2-2
v_call: TRBV28
d_call: TRBD1
cdr3_aa: CASSFRTGYTGELFF
cdr3_nt: TGTGCCAGCAGTTTTCGGACAGGGTACACCGGGGAGCTGTTTTTT

clone_size: once
j_call: TRBJ1-1
v_call: TRBV7-3
d_call: -
cdr3_aa: CASSRGASTEAFF
cdr3_nt: TGTGCCAGCAGTCGGGGGGCGAGCACTGAAGCTTTCTTT

clone_size: -
j_call: TRBJ2-7
v_call: TRBV4-1
d_call: -
cdr3_aa: CASSQGRFGRLSSYEQYF
cdr3_nt: TGCGCCAGCAGCCAGGGTCGATTTGGCCGGCTGAGCTCCTACGAGCAGTACTTC

clone_size: -
j_call: TRBJ2-1
v_call: TRBV6-1
d_call: -
cdr3_aa: CASSPGYNEQFF
cdr3_nt: TGTGCCAGCAGTCCCGGATACAATGAGCAGTTCTTC

clone_size: -
j_call: TRBJ2-3
v_call: TRBV6-1
d_call: TRBD2
cdr3_aa: CASSVQRGFTDTQYF
cdr3_nt: TGTGCCAGCAGTGTACAGCGGGGGTTCACAGATACGCAGTATTTT

clone_size: few
j_call: TRBJ1-3
v_call: TRBV7-6
d_call: -
cdr3_aa: CASSLGDTIYF
cdr3_nt: TGTGCCAGCAGCTTAGGAGACACCATATATTTT

clone_size: -
j_call: TRBJ2-3
v_call: TRBV6-1
d_call: -
cdr3_aa: CASKTRGFTDTQYF
cdr3_nt: TGTGCCAGCAAAACTAGAGGGTTCACAGATACGCAGTATTTT

clone_size: -
j_call: TRBJ1-2
v_call: TRBV7-2
d_call: TRBD1
cdr3_aa: CASSLGDRGANYGYTF
cdr3_nt: TGTGCCAGCAGCTTAGGGGACAGGGGCGCTAACTATGGCTACACCTTC

clone_size: once
j_call: TRBJ1-5
v_call: TRBV10-3
d_call: -
cdr3_aa: CAISDSNQPQHF
cdr3_nt: TGTGCCATCAGTGACAGCAATCAGCCCCAGCATTTT

clone_size: -
j_call: TRBJ1-1
v_call: TRBV6-5
d_call: TRBD1
cdr3_aa: CASSSDRDWGTEAFF
cdr3_nt: TGTGCCAGCAGTTCAGACAGGGATTGGGGCACTGAAGCTTTCTTT

clone_size: -
j_call: TRBJ1-1
v_call: TRBV2
d_call: -
cdr3_aa: CASSELRSSDYTNTEAFF
cdr3_nt: TGTGCCAGCAGCGAACTTCGGTCCTCAGACTATACGAACACTGAAGCTTTCTTT

clone_size: -
j_call: TRBJ1-4
v_call: TRBV5-1
d_call: -
cdr3_aa: CASSLWGPVEKLFF
cdr3_nt: TGCGCCAGCAGCTTATGGGGGCCCGTTGAAAAACTGTTTTTT

clone_size: -
j_call: TRBJ2-5
v_call: TRBV19
d_call: -
cdr3_aa: CASSNRLAKRSLKTQYF
cdr3_nt: TGTGCCAGTAGTAATCGTCTAGCGAAACGGTCCCTAAAGACCCAGTACTTC

clone_size: -
j_call: TRBJ2-2
v_call: TRBV5-4
d_call: -
cdr3_aa: CASRSQGRNTGELFF
cdr3_nt: TGTGCCAGCAGGAGTCAGGGTCGGAACACCGGGGAGCTGTTTTTT